This TCR beta chain was found in a study of CD8+CD57+ T cells in acquired aplastic anemia. Study at large: The mean DNA yield obtained from sorted CD4+ and CD8+ cells came to roughly 3.4 ug.

Overall study findings and caveats: Significance was not reached for CD8+ Simpson's diversity between patients and controls. Both patients and controls carried the same twenty-nine CD8+ CDR3 sequences.

On this clonotype itself: Its antigen remains unidentified.

Genomic DNA templated the TCR beta VDJ and CDR3 profiling. TCRdb analysed the reads with MiXCR anew, one entry per CDR3 protein. There are around 430,000 distinct CDR3 sequences in the sample; approximately 33% occur only once, and less than 1% lies in the top ten. Sequenced patients had shown CD8+CD57+ cell expansion by flow cytometry. The germline V gene has CDR1 KGHSH and CDR2 LQKENI. CDR3 length: 15 residues. With 4 bases clipped from V and 6 bases from J, the junction kept 10 bases outside the gene matches. The V and J genes are TRBV18 and TRBJ2-5; the match to TRBD1 covers 8 bases. Sample: sorted CD4+, CD8+, or CD8+CD57+ T cells (not recorded which) from PBMCs. The clonotype originates from a human donor with aplastic anemia. Written as DNA, the CDR3 is TGTGCCAGCTCACGAGGAGGACAGGGTACGAAGACCCAGTACTTC. Its translation: CASSRGGQGTKTQYF.